Listed below are T cell receptor beta chains from one sample, sequenced in a study of CD4 and CD8 cells across lung adenocarcinoma regions. TCRdb used MiXCR to reprocess the PCR reads, holding one entry per CDR3 protein. The repertoire consists of about 9,000 distinct CDR3 sequences, with over 35% occurring once and the leading ten covering around 17%. Sequencing input: CD4+ T cells from the margin of a lung tumor. All receptors come from a female donor with lung adenocarcinoma. The CD4 and CD8 labels of this study may be unreliable. The conserved cysteine and the conserved F or W are not part of the CDR3 here. Each record gives: clone size, J gene, V gene, CDR3 length, CDR3 protein. Size tells how often a clone was seen (once, few, many) or the class of an expanded clone, and some rows leave it out.

>-|TRBJ2-1|TRBV10-1|13
ASSVRGGRAGEQF
>-|TRBJ1-1|TRBV7-2|13
ASSPHNRMNTEAF
>-|TRBJ2-3|TRBV7-3|13
ASSLHQVPTDTQY
>-|-|TRBV6-1|14
ASSETWTSGTNEQY
>-|TRBJ2-3|TRBV27|13
AAEFWAGDQDTQY
>medium-sized|TRBJ2-5|TRBV6-1|15
ASSRQVLGGRQETQY
>-|TRBJ2-5|TRBV27|13
ARRIVGGDPETQY
>large|TRBJ2-5|TRBV6-1|14
ASSPHGTGGGETQY
>few|TRBJ1-6|TRBV27|11
ASSAEFASPLH
>many|-|TRBV6-4|9
ARQIRDEQY
>-|TRBJ2-5|TRBV6-5|14
ASSYSTSGGQETQY
>many|TRBJ2-3|TRBV7-2|10
ASGTFTDTQY
>medium-sized|TRBJ1-4|TRBV6-1|11
ASSAQNNEKLF
>-|-|TRBV7-2|14
ASSLGWAGVFYEQY
>-|TRBJ1-5|TRBV12-3/TRBV12-4|14
ASSLDQLRGNQPQH
>large|-|TRBV25-1|10
ASSDSGDEQY
>medium-sized|TRBJ1-2|TRBV6-1|14
ASSPVAGHSRTGYT
>many|TRBJ2-2|TRBV6-4|12
ASRGQGATGELF
>-|TRBJ1-2|TRBV20-1|11
SAPPRDFYGYT
>-|TRBJ2-6|TRBV24-1|14
ATSLAGGSGANVLT
>medium-sized|TRBJ2-4|TRBV6-1|12
ASSWDRAKNIQY
>once|TRBJ2-3|TRBV9|12
GSTGKGAKDMQY
>-|-|TRBV7-2|13
ASSMTGTGSHEQY
>-|TRBJ2-2|TRBV6-1|11
ARGAGSTEAQF
>-|-|TRBV6-2/TRBV6-3|13
ASSYSSSGSETQY
>medium-sized|TRBJ2-2|TRBV27|15
ASSPRTSGTYTGELF
>-|TRBJ2-1|TRBV6-1|12
ASSVSWGQETQF
>-|TRBJ2-5|TRBV6-1|11
ASTRAAENTQY
>few|TRBJ2-7|TRBV6-1|12
ASSELSVVYEQY
>-|TRBJ1-2|TRBV6-1|9
ASTANYGYT
>medium-sized|-|TRBV6-5|13
ASSSLAGSFREQY
>-|TRBJ2-1|TRBV4-1|15
ASSQVATSGRAYEQF
>once|TRBJ2-3|TRBV6-1|12
ASRRDPYTDTQY
>-|TRBJ2-2|TRBV6-2/TRBV6-3|12
ASGSITKPGELF
>-|TRBJ1-2|TRBV28|12
ASSPPDRDYGYT
>-|TRBJ2-1|TRBV25-1|14
ASSGARGSSYNEQF
>-|TRBJ2-5|TRBV6-1|14
ASSQLGGQSQETQY
>many|TRBJ2-3|TRBV6-4|15
ASSDGTSGSGTDTQY
>-|TRBJ2-1|TRBV15|12
ATGRLAGGHEQF
>medium-sized|TRBJ2-5|TRBV6-1|12
ASSRTGGEETQY
>-|TRBJ2-4|TRBV6-1|12
AGRGAGGQDTQY
>many|TRBJ1-2|TRBV7-2|13
ASSLGWQGAQGYT
>many|TRBJ2-5|TRBV5-1|14
ASSSGQATTQETQY
>-|TRBJ2-4|TRBV7-2|12
ASSLAAGLNIQY
>few|TRBJ2-2|TRBV7-2|12
ASSPIKNTGELF